This note documents a single T cell receptor (beta chain) sequence. Other DNA sequences of this sample code for an identical CDR3. V was trimmed by 0 bases and J by 4 bases, leaving 8 bases between them. The CDR3 has 14 residues. Looked up from germline, CDR1 is SGDLS and CDR2 is YYNGEE. The data stem from a study of blood T cell repertoires in COVID-19. Authors' processing steps: Nucleated cell number was recorded as an estimate derived from reference gene primer amplification. Here immunoSEQ multiplex PCR was the method, and the copy in TCRdb shows in-frame clones only, minus some. The V and J calls and clone size are taken from that table; D and trimming were inferred from the DNA. The table lists approximately 300,000 clones, nearly 90% of them singletons.

What was sequenced was PBMCs or T cells enriched from blood (not recorded which). V is TRBV9 and J is TRBJ1-5; D is unclear. The sequence derives from a woman aged 18-29 years with acute COVID-19. The DNA of the CDR3 is TGTGCCAGCAGCGTAGGAAGCGGGAATCAGCCCCAGCATTTT. Its protein product is CASSVGSGNQPQHF. The full variable domain, with the rest looked up from reference TRBV9 and TRBJ1-5, is DSGVTQTPKHLITATGQRVTLRCSPRSGDLSVYWYQQSLDQGLQFLIQYYNGEERAKGNILERFSAQQFPDLHSELNLSSLELGDSALYFCASSVGSGNQPQHFGDGTRLSIL.